These 29 T cell receptor beta chains share one sample of origin, sequenced in a study of blood T cell repertoires in COVID-19 (dated by TCRdb to the early 2020s). Library generation was performed with the immunoSEQ multiplex PCR assay. The table comes from immuneACCESS by way of TCRdb, which keeps in-frame sequences with V and J called. Part of the clones is missing from these tables; in studies checked, under half for an unresolved V gene and the rest for unknown reasons. The sample has 250,000 to 300,000 clones on record, 85% to 90% of them singletons. Roughly 10% of the sample is held by the ten biggest clonotypes. Material for sequencing was peripheral blood. The receptors come from a woman in her 30s with COVID-19, enrolled during active disease.

The rearrangement joins TRBV28 to TRBJ1-6; a weak D match, TRBD1 (5 bases). Trimming left V 4 bases short and J 1 base short, with 8 bases between. This CDR3 is 15 amino acids long. Germline assignment: CDR1 MDHEN and CDR2 SYDVKM. CDR3 DNA: TGTGCCAGCAGTTCCGACAGTTCCTATAATTCACCCCTCCACTTT. Its translation: CASSSDSSYNSPLHF.

This chain joins TRBV27 and TRBJ1-6; 8 bases map to TRBD1. Germline CDR1 is MNHEY and CDR2 is SMNVEV (reference sequence). V lost 7 bases and J lost 10; bases outside the gene matches: 15. There are 16 residues in the CDR3. CDR3 in amino acids: CASILNPGTGRSPLHF. Here the CDR3 DNA reads TGTGCCAGCATTCTCAATCCTGGGACAGGCAGATCACCCCTCCACTTT.

The rearrangement uses TRBV7-2 and TRBJ1-1; tentatively, D is TRBD1 (5 bases). The V end lost 1 base, the J end lost 7 bases, and 25 bases lay between the germline ends. Germline CDR1 SGHTA, CDR2 FQGNSA. CDR3 length equals 18 residues. The CDR3 spells CASSLESGSFAGGNEAFF. The CDR3 DNA reads as TGTGCCAGCAGCTTAGAGAGCGGGTCTTTCGCGGGGGGGAATGAAGCTTTCTTT.

This chain joins TRBV3-1 (or the pseudogene TRBV3-2) and TRBJ2-3; D is possibly TRBD2 (6 bases). V lost 1 base to trimming and J lost 5 bases, with 16 bases between them. The germline CDR1 and CDR2 sequences are LGHDT and YNNKEL (reference sequence). The CDR3 spans 16 residues. The CDR3 nucleotides read TGTGCCAGCAGCCAAGGAACTAGCTTTGGAGTAGATACGCAGTATTTT. Protein product: CASSQGTSFGVDTQYF.

The genes are TRBV3-1 (or the pseudogene TRBV3-2) and TRBJ2-2, with 7 positions matching TRBD2. The V and J ends lost 2 bases and 6 bases, in that order; junction bases with no gene match: 9. CDR3 size: 16 residues. Germline V gene lookup returns CDR1 LGHDT and CDR2 YNNKEL (reference sequence). The CDR3 sequence: CASSQYGGSPPGELFF. In DNA, the CDR3 is TGTGCCAGCAGCCAATACGGCGGGAGCCCCCCCGGGGAGCTGTTTTTT.

The V gene is TRBV29-1, the J gene TRBJ1-1; 9 positions match TRBD1. The CDR3 loop spans 11 amino acids. Germline CDR1 reads SQVTM; CDR2 reads ANQGSEA. Trimming at V came to 1 base and at J to 12 bases, leaving 3 bases not matched to a gene. The CDR3 sequence is CSVEVQGATFF. The CDR3 DNA follows: TGCAGCGTTGAAGTACAGGGGGCAACTTTCTTT.

The rearrangement uses TRBV25-1 and TRBJ2-1; 8 nucleotides match TRBD1. There are 14 residues in the CDR3. Germline CDR1 reads MGHDK; CDR2 reads SYGVNS. J gave up 12 bases and V 4 bases, and 11 bases lay outside the gene matches. As DNA, the CDR3 is TGTGCCAGCAGTGTTATCCCTTTCGGGACAGGGCAGTTCTTC. This gives the protein CASSVIPFGTGQFF. The variable domain in full, with the rest retrieved from reference TRBV25-1 and TRBJ2-1, is EADIYQTPRYLVIGTGKKITLECSQTMGHDKMYWYQQDPGMELHLIHYSYGVNSTEKGDLSSESTVSRIRTEHFPLTLESARPSHTSQYLCASSVIPFGTGQFFGPGTRLTVL.

This chain connects TRBV10-1 to TRBJ2-2; no definite D call. Germline CDR1 WNHNN, CDR2 SYGVQD (reference sequence). Trimming shortened V by 4 bases and J by 2 bases, and 5 bases separated the two germline ends. The CDR3 extends over 13 amino acids. Here the CDR3 reads CASSVSNTGELFF. In nucleotides, the CDR3 is TGCGCCAGCAGTGTCTCTAACACCGGGGAGCTGTTTTTT.

The J gene is TRBJ1-6, the V gene TRBV6-4; 11 bases fit TRBD1. This CDR3 region has 13 residues. V shed 8 bases, J shed 10 bases, and the junction held 4 bases outside the gene matches. Germline-derived CDR1 and CDR2 are MRHNA and SNTAGT. CDR3 protein: CASSGQGGSPLHF. In nucleotides, the CDR3 is TGTGCCAGCTCGGGACAGGGGGGATCACCCCTCCACTTT.

The rearrangement links TRBV12-3 or TRBV12-4 to TRBJ1-2; possibly TRBD1 for D (6 bases). The CDR3 is 13 residues long. Trimming removed 1 base from V and 5 bases from J, with 8 bases in between. Here the CDR3 DNA reads TGTGCCAGCAGTTTAGTGGACAGATATGGCTACACCTTC. This encodes CASSLVDRYGYTF.

The rearrangement links TRBV7-9 to TRBJ2-7; a possible D gene is TRBD1 (6 bases). The CDR3 has 14 residues. Trimming pared 6 bases from V and 0 bases from J, leaving 12 bases between. Germline CDR1 SEHNR, CDR2 FQNEAQ (reference sequence). The CDR3 DNA is TGTGCCAGCAGATCCACAGGGAGCTCCTACGAGCAGTACTTC. Translation: CASRSTGSSYEQYF.

The V gene is TRBV30, the J gene TRBJ2-7; D might be TRBD2 (6 bases). Trimming removed 3 bases from V and 5 bases from J, with 14 bases in between. CDR1 GTSNPN and CDR2 SVGIG come from the germline V gene (reference sequence). The CDR3 runs to 13 residues. The CDR3 DNA follows: TGTGCCTGGAGGGCCGGGACTTTCCACGAGCAGTACTTC. It yields the protein CAWRAGTFHEQYF.

The chain links TRBV27 to TRBJ1-1, with 8 nucleotides matching TRBD1. Germline values: CDR1 MNHEY, CDR2 SMNVEV (reference sequence). The V gene end was trimmed by 7 bases and the J gene end by 0 bases; junction bases not matched to a gene: 10. CDR3 size: 16 residues. CDR3 nucleotide sequence: TGTGCCAGCATCTTAGGACAGGGAGGAATGAACACTGAAGCTTTCTTT. Translation gives CASILGQGGMNTEAFF.

The chain joins TRBV11-3 to TRBJ2-3; TRBD2 is a possible D gene (6 bases). The CDR3 consists of 16 residues. CDR1 is SGHNT and CDR2 is YENEEA in the germline V gene. Trimming stripped 5 bases from V and 2 bases from J, with 17 bases between. The CDR3: CASSRRVADNTDTQYF. The DNA for the CDR3 is TGTGCCAGCAGCCGCCGGGTAGCGGACAACACAGATACGCAGTATTTT.

A single count supports this clone. The V gene is TRBV7-2, the J gene TRBJ2-7; 10 positions agree with TRBD2. V shed 1 base, J shed 3 bases, and the junction held 9 bases outside the gene matches. Germline values: CDR1 SGHTA, CDR2 FQGNSA. The CDR3 contains 17 residues. CDR3 protein: CASSLDPAGGPNYEQYF. CDR3 DNA sequence: TGTGCCAGCAGCTTAGATCCAGCGGGAGGGCCGAACTACGAGCAGTACTTC.

The chain links TRBV6-5 to TRBJ2-7; weak D call: TRBD2 (5 bases). The CDR3 runs 15 residues. From germline, CDR1 is MNHEY and CDR2 SVGAGI. V lost 6 bases and J lost 0, with 15 bases in between. The CDR3 sequence: CASSRGGRSSYEQYF. CDR3 in DNA: TGTGCCAGCAGCCGGGGTGGGCGGAGCTCCTACGAGCAGTACTTC.

The chain carries TRBV30 and TRBJ2-1, with 9 bases identical to TRBD2. V shed 2 bases, J shed 7 bases, and the junction held 18 bases outside the gene matches. The CDR3 totals 18 residues. CDR1 GTSNPN and CDR2 SVGIG come from the germline V gene (reference sequence). The CDR3 nucleotides read TGTGCCTGGAGTAAAACTACTAGCGGGCCTATCCAAGGGAATGAGCAGTTCTTC. Translating gives CAWSKTTSGPIQGNEQFF.

This clone was found once. V gene TRBV6-5 combines with J gene TRBJ1-5, with 11 positions matching TRBD1. CDR1 is MNHEY and CDR2 is SVGAGI in the germline V gene. V trimming: 6 bases; J trimming: 6 bases; junction bases outside the gene matches: 7. The CDR3 spans 15 residues. The CDR3 spells CASSWGQGVGQPQHF. For the CDR3, the DNA is TGTGCCAGCAGCTGGGGACAGGGGGTTGGTCAGCCCCAGCATTTT.

CDR3 region: CASRNYEQYF. Written as DNA, the CDR3 is TGTGCCAGCCGTAACTACGAGCAGTACTTC. The chain uses TRBV6-5 and TRBJ2-7, with unresolved D. The ends were cut back, 8 bases at V and 3 bases at J, with 5 bases in the middle. Germline lookup yields CDR1 MNHEY and CDR2 SVGAGI. The CDR3 loop spans 10 amino acids.

The chain recombines TRBV5-1 with TRBJ1-5; D not resolved. Germline lookup yields CDR1 SGHRS and CDR2 YFSETQ. V lost 4 bases to trimming and J lost 6 bases, with 11 bases between them. This CDR3 contains 13 residues. The CDR3 loop is CASSLSPGQPQHF. CDR3 DNA sequence: TGCGCCAGCAGCCTATCCCCGGGTCAGCCCCAGCATTTT.

In its sample, this clone was seen once. CDR3 sequence (DNA): TGTGCCAGCAGCCCCGGGACTAGCGGTAACAATGAGCAGTTCTTC. It specifies CASSPGTSGNNEQFF. The chain joins TRBV9 to TRBJ2-1, with 11 nucleotides matching TRBD2. Losses at the gene ends were 4 bases for V and 5 bases for J; bases not matched to a gene: 5. CDR1 and CDR2 from the germline V gene are SGDLS and YYNGEE. There are 15 residues in the CDR3.

The chain recombines TRBV7-6 with TRBJ2-5; maybe TRBD2 (5 bases). Trimming cost V 4 bases and J 2 bases, with 8 bases left between them. CDR1 and CDR2 (germline): SGHVS, FNYEAQ. This CDR3 region has 13 residues. The CDR3 reads CASSSRVQETQYF. The CDR3 DNA reads TGTGCCAGCAGCTCGAGGGTGCAAGAGACCCAGTACTTC.

The rearrangement uses TRBV6-1 and TRBJ1-6; D gene uncertain. Germline V gene lookup returns CDR1 MNHNS and CDR2 SASEGT. The CDR3 extends over 12 amino acids. V was shortened by 2 bases and J by 13 bases, with 9 bases between the two germline ends. Here the CDR3 reads CASSERLRPLHF. CDR3 DNA: TGTGCCAGCAGTGAAAGACTGAGGCCCCTCCACTTT.

The V call is TRBV20-1, the J call TRBJ2-7; possible D gene TRBD2, 6 bases. This CDR3 contains 13 residues. CDR1 and CDR2 (germline): DFQATT, SNEGSKA (reference sequence). Trimming cost V 3 bases and J 3 bases, with 12 bases left between them. The CDR3 coding sequence is TGCAGTGCTAGTTCGGGCGGGGACTACGAGCAGTACTTC. This encodes CSASSGGDYEQYF.

The V gene is TRBV6-1, the J gene TRBJ1-5; D not certain. Trimming took off 1 base at V and 7 bases at J, with 14 bases between the two ends. The CDR3 is made up of 15 amino acids. The germline V gene has CDR1 MNHNS and CDR2 SASEGT. The DNA for the CDR3 is TGTGCCAGCAGTGAAGGCGGGTGGGAGGGACAGCCCCAGCATTTT. It codes for CASSEGGWEGQPQHF.

This sequence joins TRBV7-2 and TRBJ2-1, with 11 bases aligning to TRBD2. CDR3 length equals 18 residues. From germline, CDR1 is SGHTA and CDR2 FQGNSA. V lost 1 base, J lost 10 bases, and 15 bases stayed unmatched. The CDR3 nucleotides are TGTGCCAGCAGCTTAGGCCCCCATACTAGCGGGAGAGGAAAAGAGCAGTTCTTC. Its translation is CASSLGPHTSGRGKEQFF.

V is TRBV19 and J is TRBJ1-6, with no clear D. CDR1 LNHDA and CDR2 SQIVND come from the germline V gene (reference sequence). The V end lost 5 bases, the J end lost 10 bases, and 18 bases lay between the germline ends. CDR3 length equals 15 residues. The CDR3 reads CASSDSRVSWSPLHF. DNA of the CDR3: TGTGCCAGTAGTGATTCGAGGGTCTCTTGGTCACCCCTCCACTTT.

This sequence joins TRBV19 and TRBJ2-1; D is possibly TRBD2 (5 bases). The CDR3 has 13 amino acids. Trimming removed 9 bases from V and 3 bases from J, with 12 bases in between. Germline V gene lookup returns CDR1 LNHDA and CDR2 SQIVND (reference sequence). The CDR3 is CASLGLGYNEQFF. CDR3 nucleotides: TGTGCCAGCCTCGGACTGGGCTACAATGAGCAGTTCTTC.

J is TRBJ2-7 and V is TRBV7-9; D not resolved. From germline, CDR1 is SEHNR and CDR2 FQNEAQ (reference sequence). The CDR3 runs to 11 residues. V dropped 1 base and J dropped 6 bases, with 4 bases sitting between them. In DNA form, the CDR3 reads TGTGCCAGCAGCTTAGGGGCCGAGCAGTACTTC. Protein product: CASSLGAEQYF.